This T cell receptor (beta chain) was captured in a study of identifying expanded T cells in peripheral blood. Whole-study results and caveats: Approximately 1.1 clones differed between technical replicates, versus approximately 16 and 19 over time.

V lost 5 bases, J lost 6 bases, and 11 bases lay in between. This CDR3 has 13 residues. CDR1 is SEHNR and CDR2 is FQNEAQ in the germline V gene (reference sequence). Collection occurred without any documented infections or immune events in donors. Data came from immunoSEQ multiplex PCR; TCRdb stores just in-frame clones and leaves some out. Seen here are some 95,000 clones, 70% to 90% observed once, and the top ten hold under 6.5%. Notes on this clone: Its target is not known.

Sequenced: blood. The source is a person aged 18 to 75 in good health. V gene TRBV7-9 combines with J gene TRBJ2-1; D call uncertain. Written as DNA, the CDR3 is TGTGCCAGCAGCGAGGTTAGCCGCAATGAGCAGTTCTTC. This sequence encodes CASSEVSRNEQFF. The full variable domain, completed using reference TRBV7-9 and TRBJ2-1, is DTGVSQNPRHKITKRGQNVTFRCDPISEHNRLYWYRQTLGQGPEFLTYFQNEAQLEKSRLLSDRFSAERPKGSFSTLEIQRTEQGDSAMYLCASSEVSRNEQFFGPGTRLTVL.